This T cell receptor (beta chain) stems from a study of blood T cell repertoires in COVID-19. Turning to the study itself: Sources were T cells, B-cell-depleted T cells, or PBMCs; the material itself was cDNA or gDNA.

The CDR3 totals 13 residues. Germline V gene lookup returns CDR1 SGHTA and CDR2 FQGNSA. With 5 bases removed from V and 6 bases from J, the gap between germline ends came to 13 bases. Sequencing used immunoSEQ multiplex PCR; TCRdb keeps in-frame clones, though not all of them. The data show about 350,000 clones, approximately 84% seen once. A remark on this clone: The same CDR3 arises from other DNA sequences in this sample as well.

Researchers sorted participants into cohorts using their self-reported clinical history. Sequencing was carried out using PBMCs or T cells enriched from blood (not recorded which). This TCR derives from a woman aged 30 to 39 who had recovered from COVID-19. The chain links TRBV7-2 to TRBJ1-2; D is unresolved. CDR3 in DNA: TGTGCCAGCAGCGTCTCACCGCAGGATGGCTACACCTTC. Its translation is CASSVSPQDGYTF.